The source of this T cell receptor (beta chain) is a study of shared clonotypes between healthy human individuals. Data came from immunoSEQ multiplex PCR; TCRdb stores just in-frame clones and leaves some out. The repertoire has around 600,000 clones, about 95% of them found once; the top ten carry over 0.1%. CD45RO-negative cells were positively selected for CCR7, leaving out terminally differentiated effector memory CD45RA+ cells. Germline CDR1 KGHSH, CDR2 LQKENI. CDR3 size: 15 residues. Losses at the gene ends were 1 base for V and 4 bases for J; bases not matched to a gene: 2. The source material was naive CD8+ T cells sorted from blood. The sequence was obtained from a woman aged 25 to 39 in good health. The genes are TRBV18 and TRBJ2-1; 9 bases fit TRBD2. For the CDR3, the DNA is TGTGCCAGCTCACCACGAACTAGCGGGTACAATGAGCAGTTCTTC. Translating gives CASSPRTSGYNEQFF.